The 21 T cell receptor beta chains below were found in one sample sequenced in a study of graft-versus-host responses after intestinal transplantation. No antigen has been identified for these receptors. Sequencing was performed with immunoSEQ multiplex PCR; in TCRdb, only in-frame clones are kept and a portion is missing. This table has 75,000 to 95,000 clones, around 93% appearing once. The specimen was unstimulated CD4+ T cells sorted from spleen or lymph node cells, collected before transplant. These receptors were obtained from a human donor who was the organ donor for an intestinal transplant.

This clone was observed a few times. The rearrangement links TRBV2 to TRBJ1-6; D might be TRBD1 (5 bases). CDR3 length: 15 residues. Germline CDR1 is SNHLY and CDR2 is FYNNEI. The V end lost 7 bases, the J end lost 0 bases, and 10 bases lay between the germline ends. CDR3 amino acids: CASTGHSSYNSPLHF. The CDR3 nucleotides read TGTGCCAGCACAGGGCATAGCTCCTATAATTCACCCCTCCACTTT.

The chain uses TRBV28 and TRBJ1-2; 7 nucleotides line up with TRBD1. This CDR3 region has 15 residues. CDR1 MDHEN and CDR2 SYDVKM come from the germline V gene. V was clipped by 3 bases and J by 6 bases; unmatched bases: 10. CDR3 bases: TGTGCCAGCAGTTTGTTGACAGGGCGGAAGGATGGCTACACCTTC. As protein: CASSLLTGRKDGYTF.

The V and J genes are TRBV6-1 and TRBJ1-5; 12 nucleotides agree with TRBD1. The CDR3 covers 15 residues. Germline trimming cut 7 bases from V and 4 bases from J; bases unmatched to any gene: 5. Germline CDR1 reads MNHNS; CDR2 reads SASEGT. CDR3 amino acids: CASIWDRGRNQPQHF. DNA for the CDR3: TGTGCCAGCATTTGGGACAGGGGGCGAAATCAGCCCCAGCATTTT.

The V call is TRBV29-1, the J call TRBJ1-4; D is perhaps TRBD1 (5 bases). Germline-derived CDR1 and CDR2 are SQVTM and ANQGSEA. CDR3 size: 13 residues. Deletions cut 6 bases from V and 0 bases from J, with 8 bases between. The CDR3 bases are TGCAGCGTGGGGGGATCAACTAATGAAAAACTGTTTTTT. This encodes CSVGGSTNEKLFF.

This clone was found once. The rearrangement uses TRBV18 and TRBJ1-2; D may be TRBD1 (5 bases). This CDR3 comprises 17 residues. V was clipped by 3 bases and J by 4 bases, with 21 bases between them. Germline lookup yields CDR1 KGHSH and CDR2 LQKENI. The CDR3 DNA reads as TGTGCCAGCTCACCCCTTCCAGGTGTAGGGGATACCTATGGCTACACCTTC. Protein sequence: CASSPLPGVGDTYGYTF.

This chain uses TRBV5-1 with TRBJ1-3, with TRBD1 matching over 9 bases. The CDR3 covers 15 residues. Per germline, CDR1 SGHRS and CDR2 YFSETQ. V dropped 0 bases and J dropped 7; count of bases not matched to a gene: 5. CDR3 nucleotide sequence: TGCGCCAGCAGCTTGGGAAACAGGGGGCGCAACACCATATATTTT. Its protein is CASSLGNRGRNTIYF.

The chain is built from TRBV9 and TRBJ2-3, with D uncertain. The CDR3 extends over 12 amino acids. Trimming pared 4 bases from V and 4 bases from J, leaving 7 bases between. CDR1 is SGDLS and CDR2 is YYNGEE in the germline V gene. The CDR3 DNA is TGTGCCAGCAGCCGTCCCTCAGATACGCAGTATTTT. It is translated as CASSRPSDTQYF.

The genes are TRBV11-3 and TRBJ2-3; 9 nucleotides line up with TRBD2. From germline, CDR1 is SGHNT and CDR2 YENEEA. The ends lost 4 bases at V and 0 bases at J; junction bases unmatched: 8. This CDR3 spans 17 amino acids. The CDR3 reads CASSSGWSGGSTDTQYF. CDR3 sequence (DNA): TGTGCCAGCAGCTCCGGATGGAGCGGGGGGAGCACAGATACGCAGTATTTT. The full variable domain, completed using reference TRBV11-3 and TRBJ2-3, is EAGVVQSPRYKIIEKKQPVAFWCNPISGHNTLYWYLQNLGQGPELLIRYENEEAVDDSQLPKDRFSAERLKGVDSTLKIQPAELGDSAVYLCASSSGWSGGSTDTQYFGPGTRLTVL.

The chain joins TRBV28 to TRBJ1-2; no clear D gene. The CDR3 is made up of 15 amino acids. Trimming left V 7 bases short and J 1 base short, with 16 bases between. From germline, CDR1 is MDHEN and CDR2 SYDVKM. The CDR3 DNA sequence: TGTGCCAGCACCTTGGCGGCAGATCATAACTATGGCTACACCTTC. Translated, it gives CASTLAADHNYGYTF.

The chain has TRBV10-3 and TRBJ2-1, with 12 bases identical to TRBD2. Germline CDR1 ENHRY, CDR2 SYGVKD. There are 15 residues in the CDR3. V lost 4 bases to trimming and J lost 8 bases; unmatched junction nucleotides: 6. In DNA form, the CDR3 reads TGTGCCATCAGTGCGCTAGCGGGGGGGCACTATGAGCAGTTCTTC. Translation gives CAISALAGGHYEQFF.

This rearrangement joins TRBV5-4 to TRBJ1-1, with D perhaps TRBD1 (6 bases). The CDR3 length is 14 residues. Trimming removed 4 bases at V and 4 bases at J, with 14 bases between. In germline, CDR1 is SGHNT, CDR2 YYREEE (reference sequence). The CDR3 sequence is CASSRPQGSTEAFF. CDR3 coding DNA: TGTGCCAGCAGCCGGCCCCAGGGGAGCACTGAAGCTTTCTTT.

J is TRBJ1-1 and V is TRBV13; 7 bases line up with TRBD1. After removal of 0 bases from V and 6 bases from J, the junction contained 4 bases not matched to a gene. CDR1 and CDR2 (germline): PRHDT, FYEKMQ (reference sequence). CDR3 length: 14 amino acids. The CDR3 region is CASSLGGQGAEAFF. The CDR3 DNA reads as TGTGCCAGCAGCTTAGGCGGGCAGGGGGCTGAAGCTTTCTTT.

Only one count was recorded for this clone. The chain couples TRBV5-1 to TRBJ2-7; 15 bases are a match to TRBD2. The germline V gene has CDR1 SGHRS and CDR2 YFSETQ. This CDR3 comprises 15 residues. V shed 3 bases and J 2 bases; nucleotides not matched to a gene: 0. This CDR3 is CASSWTSGGAYEQYF. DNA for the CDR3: TGCGCCAGCAGCTGGACTAGCGGGGGGGCCTACGAGCAGTACTTC. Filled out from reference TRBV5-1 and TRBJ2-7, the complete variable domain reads KAGVTQTPRYLIKTRGQQVTLSCSPISGHRSVSWYQQTPGQGLQFLFEYFSETQRNKGNFPGRFSGRQFSNSRSEMNVSTLELGDSALYLCASSWTSGGAYEQYFGPGTRLTVT.

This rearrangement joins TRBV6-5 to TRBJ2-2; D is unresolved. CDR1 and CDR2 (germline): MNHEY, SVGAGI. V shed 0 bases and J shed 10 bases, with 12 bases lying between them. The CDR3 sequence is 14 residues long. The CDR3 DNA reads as TGTGCCAGCAGTTACTCGTACATCACCATGGAGCTGTTTTTT. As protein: CASSYSYITMELFF.

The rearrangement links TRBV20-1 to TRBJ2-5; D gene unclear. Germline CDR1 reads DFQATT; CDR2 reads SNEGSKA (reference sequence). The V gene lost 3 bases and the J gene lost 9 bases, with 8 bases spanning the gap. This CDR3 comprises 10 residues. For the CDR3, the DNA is TGCAGTGCTAGTAGTGGGCCCCAGTACTTC. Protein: CSASSGPQYF.

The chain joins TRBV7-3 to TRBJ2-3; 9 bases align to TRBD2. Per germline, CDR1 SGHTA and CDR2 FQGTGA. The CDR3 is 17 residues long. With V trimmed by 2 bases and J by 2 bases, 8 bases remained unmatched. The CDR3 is CASSLYPLAGSTDTQYF. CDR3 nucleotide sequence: TGTGCCAGCAGCTTATATCCCCTAGCGGGGTCCACAGATACGCAGTATTTT.

CDR3 amino acids: CASSVGSYNSPLHF. CDR3 coding DNA: TGTGCCAGTAGCGTCGGGTCCTATAATTCACCCCTCCACTTT. The chain uses TRBV19 and TRBJ1-6; the D is unclear. CDR1 LNHDA and CDR2 SQIVND come from the germline V gene (reference sequence). This CDR3 comprises 14 residues. V gave up 6 bases and J gave up 1 base, with 7 bases separating them.

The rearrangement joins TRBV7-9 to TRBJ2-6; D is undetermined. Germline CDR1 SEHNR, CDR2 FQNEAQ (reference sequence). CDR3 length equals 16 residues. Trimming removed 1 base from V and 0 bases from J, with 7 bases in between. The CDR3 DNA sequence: TGTGCCAGCAGCTTAGGAACGGGCTCTGGGGCCAACGTCCTGACTTTC. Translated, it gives CASSLGTGSGANVLTF.

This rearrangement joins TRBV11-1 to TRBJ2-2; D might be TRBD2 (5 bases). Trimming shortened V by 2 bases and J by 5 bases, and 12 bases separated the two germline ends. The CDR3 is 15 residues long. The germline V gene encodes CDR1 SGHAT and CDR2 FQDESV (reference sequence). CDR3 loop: CASSLLSGSTGELFF. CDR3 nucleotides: TGTGCCAGCAGCTTACTCTCGGGGAGTACCGGGGAGCTGTTTTTT.

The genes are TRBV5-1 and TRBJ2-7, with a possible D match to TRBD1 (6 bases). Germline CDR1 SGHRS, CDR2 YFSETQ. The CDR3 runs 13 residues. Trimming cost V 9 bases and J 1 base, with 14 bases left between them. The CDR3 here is CAITQGFSYEQYF. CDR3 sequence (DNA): TGCGCCATCACCCAGGGGTTTTCCTACGAGCAGTACTTC.

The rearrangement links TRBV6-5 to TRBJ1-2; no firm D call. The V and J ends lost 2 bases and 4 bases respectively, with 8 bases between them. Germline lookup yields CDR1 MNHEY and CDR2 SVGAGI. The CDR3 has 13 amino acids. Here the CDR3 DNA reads TGTGCCAGCAGTTACACGGGGTTCTATGGCTACACCTTC. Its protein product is CASSYTGFYGYTF.